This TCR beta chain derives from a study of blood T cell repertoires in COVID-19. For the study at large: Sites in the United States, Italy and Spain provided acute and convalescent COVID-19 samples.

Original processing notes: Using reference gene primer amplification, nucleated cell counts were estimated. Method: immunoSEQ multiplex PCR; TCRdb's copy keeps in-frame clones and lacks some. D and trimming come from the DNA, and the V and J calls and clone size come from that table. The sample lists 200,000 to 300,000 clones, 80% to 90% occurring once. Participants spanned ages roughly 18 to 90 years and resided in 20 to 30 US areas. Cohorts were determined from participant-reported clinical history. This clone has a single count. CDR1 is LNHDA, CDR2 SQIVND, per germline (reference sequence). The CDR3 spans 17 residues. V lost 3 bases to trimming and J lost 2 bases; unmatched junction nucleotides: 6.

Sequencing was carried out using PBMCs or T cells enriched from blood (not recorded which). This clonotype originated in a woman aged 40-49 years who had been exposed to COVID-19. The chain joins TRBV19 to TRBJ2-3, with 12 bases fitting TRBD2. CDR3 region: CASSMSGTSGPTDTQYF. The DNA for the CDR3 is TGTGCCAGTAGTATGTCGGGGACTAGCGGGCCCACAGATACGCAGTATTTT.